The 14 T cell receptor beta chains listed next were all sequenced from one sample in a study of low-dose radiotherapy and immunotherapy resistance in tumors. TRAV- and TRBV-specific primers were used for first-strand cDNA, which covered alpha and beta chains. For amplifying TCRs, the PCR ran for 15 to 20 cycles with Phusion, which was used together with a constant-region primer and the adapter on the V primers. One entry per CDR3 protein, called by TCRdb with MiXCR from the reads. The table lists some 15,000 distinct CDR3 sequences, roughly 52% of them singletons. The receptors shown here come from a human donor with advanced metastatic prostate, ovarian, gallbladder or colorectal cancer (not recorded which). This table probably holds off-target reads from a library built for another chain.

This clonotype was counted a few times. The chain recombines TRBV6-1 with TRBJ1-1, with TRBD1 as a possible D gene (5 bases). The CDR3 is made up of 16 amino acids. V lost 7 bases, J lost 0 bases, and 18 bases lay in between. Per the germline V gene, CDR1 is MNHNS and CDR2 is SASEGT. The CDR3 region has the DNA TGTGCCAGCAATTGGGGCGGGGTCTTTCTGAACACTGAAGCTTTCTTT. Protein: CASNWGGVFLNTEAFF.

The chain couples TRBV28 to TRBJ1-3; D not resolved. Germline loops: CDR1 MDHEN, CDR2 SYDVKM. The CDR3 is made up of 13 amino acids. The germline V and J ends were trimmed by 4 bases and 2 bases, with 6 bases remaining between them. The CDR3 loop is CASSSPAGNTIYF. Written as DNA, the CDR3 is TGTGCCAGCAGTTCTCCAGCTGGAAACACCATATATTTT.

This clonotype was counted between two and nine times. The chain combines TRBV28 with TRBJ1-2; TRBD1 aligns across 11 bases. J lost 8 bases, V lost 5 bases, and 16 bases had no gene match. The CDR3 totals 17 residues. In germline, CDR1 is MDHEN, CDR2 SYDVKM. In DNA, the CDR3 is TGTGCCAGCAGTCGCGGACAGGGGGCATGGCCCGGGGACGGCTACACCTTC. As protein: CASSRGQGAWPGDGYTF.

In its sample, this clonotype is large. J is TRBJ2-7 and V is TRBV28; 7 nucleotides agree with TRBD1. Germline V gene lookup returns CDR1 MDHEN and CDR2 SYDVKM. There are 12 residues in the CDR3. Unmatched junction bases numbered 8, after V lost 11 bases and J lost 4 bases. CDR3 in amino acids: CALGDSQYEQYF. CDR3 coding DNA: TGTGCCCTGGGGGACAGTCAATACGAGCAGTACTTC.

This clonotype was seen a handful of times. J is TRBJ2-1 and V is TRBV5-1; tentative D call: TRBD1 (6 bases). The CDR3 totals 14 residues. Per the germline V gene, CDR1 is SGHRS and CDR2 is YFSETQ. V shed 4 bases and J shed 8 bases, with 16 bases lying between them. The CDR3 loop reads CASSNGQSLDEQFF. The CDR3 region has the DNA TGCGCCAGCAGCAACGGACAGTCCTTGGATGAGCAGTTCTTC.

V gene TRBV5-1 combines with J gene TRBJ2-1; no reliable D call. This CDR3 comprises 14 residues. V was clipped by 4 bases and J by 0 bases, with 8 bases between them. CDR1 is SGHRS and CDR2 is YFSETQ in the germline V gene. The CDR3 reads CASSPGGSYNEQFF. The CDR3 DNA reads as TGCGCCAGCAGCCCTGGCGGCTCCTACAATGAGCAGTTCTTC.

CDR3 coding DNA: TGTGCCAGCAGCTCTATTCAGGGGGCGAGCAGTGAGACCCAGTACTTC. Translating it yields CASSSIQGASSETQYF. J is TRBJ2-5 and V is TRBV5-6; 8 bases map to TRBD1. J gave up 5 bases and V 3 bases, and 12 bases lay outside the gene matches. The CDR3 runs to 16 residues. From germline, CDR1 is SGHDT and CDR2 YYEEEE.

The genes are TRBV6-1 and TRBJ1-5; 11 nucleotides line up with TRBD1. There are 16 residues in the CDR3. V was pared by 5 bases and J by 2 bases, with 5 bases of the junction left unmatched. Germline V gene lookup returns CDR1 MNHNS and CDR2 SASEGT. The CDR3, as DNA: TGTGCCAGCAGTCGGGGACAGGGGGGTGGCAATCAGCCCCAGCATTTT. The encoded protein is CASSRGQGGGNQPQHF.

The chain combines TRBV12-5 with TRBJ2-7; D remains ambiguous. The V and J ends lost 5 bases and 2 bases respectively, with 7 bases between them. Germline V gene data show CDR1 as LGHNT and CDR2 as FRNRAP. This CDR3 region has 12 residues. The CDR3 protein is CASGLSPYEQYF. CDR3 in DNA: TGTGCTAGTGGTCTATCTCCCTACGAGCAGTACTTC.

The chain uses TRBV2 and TRBJ1-1; a weak D match, TRBD1 (6 bases). Germline V gives CDR1 SNHLY, CDR2 FYNNEI. The V gene lost 9 bases and the J gene lost 1 base, with 15 bases spanning the gap. This CDR3 spans 14 amino acids. CDR3 DNA sequence: TGTGCCAGGCAGGGGCCGGTGGGGAACACTGAAGCTTTCTTT. This encodes CARQGPVGNTEAFF.

This chain uses TRBV28 with TRBJ2-3; 7 positions match TRBD2. The CDR3 loop spans 15 amino acids. Trimming cost V 5 bases and J 4 bases; bases outside gene matches: 9. Germline V gives CDR1 MDHEN, CDR2 SYDVKM. CDR3 in amino acids: CASSPAGVRADTQYF. For the CDR3, the DNA is TGTGCCAGCAGTCCCGCGGGGGTGCGGGCAGATACGCAGTATTTT.

The chain employs TRBV5-1 and TRBJ2-2; D is possibly TRBD1 or TRBD2 (5 bases each). Germline V gene sequence: CDR1 SGHRS, CDR2 YFSETQ. V shed 5 bases and J shed 0 bases, with 11 bases lying between them. The CDR3 loop spans 15 amino acids. CDR3 sequence (DNA): TGCGCCAGCAGTCGGGACGTAACGAACACCGGGGAGCTGTTTTTT. Amino acid sequence: CASSRDVTNTGELFF.

The chain joins TRBV3-1 to TRBJ1-4, with D possibly matching TRBD1 (5 bases). Germline V gene data show CDR1 as LGHDT and CDR2 as YNNKEL (reference sequence). The CDR3 extends over 15 amino acids. V was trimmed by 4 bases and J by 8 bases, leaving 17 bases between them. The CDR3 reads CASSRPGTQLEKLFF. The CDR3 DNA reads TGTGCCAGCAGCCGTCCCGGGACCCAGTTAGAAAAACTGTTTTTT.

The chain recombines TRBV7-2 with TRBJ2-1; D might be TRBD2 (6 bases). The CDR3 spans 15 residues. The V end lost 4 bases, the J end lost 4 bases, and 14 bases lay between the germline ends. Germline assignment: CDR1 SGHTA and CDR2 FQGNSA. CDR3 DNA sequence: TGTGCCAGCAGCTCCATGGCGGGACCTTACAATGAGCAGTTCTTC. Translation gives CASSSMAGPYNEQFF. The whole variable domain, remainder taken from reference TRBV7-2 and TRBJ2-1, is GAGVSQSPSNKVTEKGKDVELRCDPISGHTALYWYRQSLGQGLEFLIYFQGNSAPDKSGLPSDRFSAERTGGSVSTLTIQRTQQEDSAVYLCASSSMAGPYNEQFFGPGTRLTVL.